This TCR beta chain was identified during a study of T cells in Graves' hyperthyroidism and ophthalmopathy. About the research overall: Upon initial diagnosis and before any treatment, peripheral blood was collected.

The investigators amplified TCR beta CDR3 regions from RNA transcripts. In the first-round RT-PCR of the TCR CDR3, the HTBI primer set was used. From the multiplex PCR reads, TCRdb called clonotypes with MiXCR, one entry per CDR3 protein. Of some 600,000 distinct CDR3 sequences listed, around 14% are singletons. The table lists this clonotype with a few counts. Its antigen is not identified. Patients aged 18 to 65 had newly diagnosed hyperthyroidism that had lasted under 2 months. From more than 9.5 ml of fresh peripheral blood, PBMCs were isolated. Germline-derived CDR1 and CDR2 are SGHRS and YFSETQ. V dropped 4 bases and J dropped 2; count of bases not matched to a gene: 10. This CDR3 has 16 amino acids. Study results and caveats: Expanded thyroid clonotypes (above 0.001) were mostly also found in blood.

V gene TRBV5-1 combines with J gene TRBJ1-1, with 8 bases aligning to TRBD1. Material for sequencing was blood. This receptor was obtained from a woman under 40 with Graves' hyperthyroidism that later progressed to Graves' ophthalmopathy. The CDR3 nucleotides are TGCGCCAGCAGCCGGACAGGGATTGGAAAAAACACTGAAGCTTTCTTT. Protein product: CASSRTGIGKNTEAFF.